The following is a T cell receptor (beta chain) sequence with its context. The antigen is not known. What was sequenced on ten immunoSEQ deep assay plates was unsorted PBMC DNA. The repertoire was sequenced with immunoSEQ multiplex PCR; TCRdb's copy has only in-frame clones and lacks some. The repertoire holds 400,000 to 600,000 clones, 60% to 80% seen once, with approximately 12% in the top ten. The data originate from a study of shared clonotypes between healthy human individuals. Recent vaccinations or acute infections were absent in the healthy HIV-negative adult donors. Caucasian adults residing in Nashville, Tennessee made up all the donors. Whole-study findings and limits: Enrolling few donors narrowed the genetic and exposure-history diversity that was represented.

Trimming removed 0 bases from V and 7 bases from J, with 11 bases in between. The germline V gene encodes CDR1 SGHRS and CDR2 YFSETQ. This CDR3 is 14 amino acids long. The V call is TRBV5-1, the J call TRBJ2-1; D might be TRBD1 (5 bases). The sequenced material came from PBMCs. This receptor was identified in a woman in her thirties or forties in good health. Some clones in this sample may be carry-over from other donors' samples. Here the CDR3 reads CASSLEGYLNEQFF. CDR3 bases: TGCGCCAGCAGCTTGGAGGGGTACTTAAATGAGCAGTTCTTC.